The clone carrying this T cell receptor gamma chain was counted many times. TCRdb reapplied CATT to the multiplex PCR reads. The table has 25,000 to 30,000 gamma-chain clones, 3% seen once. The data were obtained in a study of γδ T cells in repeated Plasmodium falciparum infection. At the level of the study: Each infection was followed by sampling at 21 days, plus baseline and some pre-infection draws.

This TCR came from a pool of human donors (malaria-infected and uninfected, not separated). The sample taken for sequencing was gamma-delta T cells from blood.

The CDR3 region is CATWDGPCYYKKLF. In DNA, the CDR3 is TGTGCCACCTGGGACGGGCCGTGTTATTATAAGAAACTCTTT. The chain has TRGV2 and TRGJ1 or TRGJ2. Germline V CDR1 and CDR2: EGSNGY, YDSYNSKV. The CDR3 loop spans 14 amino acids. With V trimmed by 0 bases and J by 3 bases, 5 bases remained unmatched.